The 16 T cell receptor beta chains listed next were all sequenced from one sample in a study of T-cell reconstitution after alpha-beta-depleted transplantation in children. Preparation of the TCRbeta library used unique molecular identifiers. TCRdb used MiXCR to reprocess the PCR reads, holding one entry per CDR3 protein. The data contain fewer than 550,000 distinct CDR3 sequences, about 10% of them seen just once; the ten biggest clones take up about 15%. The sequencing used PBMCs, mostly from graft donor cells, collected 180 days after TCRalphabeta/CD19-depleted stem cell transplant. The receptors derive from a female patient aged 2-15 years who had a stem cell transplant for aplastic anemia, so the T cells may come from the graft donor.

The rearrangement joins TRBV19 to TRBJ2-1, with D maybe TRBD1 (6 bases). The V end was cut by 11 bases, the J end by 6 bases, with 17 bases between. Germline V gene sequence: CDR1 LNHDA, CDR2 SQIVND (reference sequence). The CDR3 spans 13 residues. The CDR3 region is CACSGLRGNEQFF. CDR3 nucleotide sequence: TGTGCCTGCTCCGGTCTCAGGGGCAATGAGCAGTTCTTC. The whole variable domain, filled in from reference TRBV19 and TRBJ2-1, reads DGGITQSPKYLFRKEGQNVTLSCEQNLNHDAMYWYRQDPGQGLRLIYYSQIVNDFQKGDIAEGYSVSREKKESFPLTVTSAQKNPTAFYLCACSGLRGNEQFFGPGTRLTVL.

The CDR3 sequence is CASRGQGANQPQHF. CDR3 nucleotide sequence: TGTGCCAGTAGAGGACAGGGGGCGAATCAGCCCCAGCATTTT. J is TRBJ1-5 and V is TRBV19, with TRBD1 identical over 11 bases. After removal of 6 bases from V and 4 bases from J, the junction contained 2 bases not matched to a gene. CDR3 size: 14 residues. CDR1 and CDR2 (germline): LNHDA, SQIVND (reference sequence).

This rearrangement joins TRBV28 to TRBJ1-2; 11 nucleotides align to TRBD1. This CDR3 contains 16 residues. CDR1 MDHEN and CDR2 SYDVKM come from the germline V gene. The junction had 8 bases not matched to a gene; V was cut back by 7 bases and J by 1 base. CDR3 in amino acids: CASTKGQGAGNYGYTF. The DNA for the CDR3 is TGTGCCAGCACCAAAGGACAGGGGGCCGGTAACTATGGCTACACCTTC.

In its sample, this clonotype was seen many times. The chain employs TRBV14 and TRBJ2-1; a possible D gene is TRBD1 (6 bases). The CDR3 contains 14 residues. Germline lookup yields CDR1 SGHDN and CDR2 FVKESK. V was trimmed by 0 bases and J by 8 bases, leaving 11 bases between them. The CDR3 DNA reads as TGTGCCAGCAGCCAAGACAGGGGAGTGGATGAGCAGTTCTTC. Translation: CASSQDRGVDEQFF. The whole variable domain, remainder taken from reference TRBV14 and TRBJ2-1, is EAGVTQFPSHSVIEKGQTVTLRCDPISGHDNLYWYRRVMGKEIKFLLHFVKESKQDESGMPNNRFLAERTGGTYSTLKVQPAELEDSGVYFCASSQDRGVDEQFFGPGTRLTVL.

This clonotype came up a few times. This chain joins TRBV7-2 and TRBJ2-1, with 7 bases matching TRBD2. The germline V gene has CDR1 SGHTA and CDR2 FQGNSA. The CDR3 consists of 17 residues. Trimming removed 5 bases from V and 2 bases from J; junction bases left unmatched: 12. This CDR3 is CASSRKGGSPPYNEQFF. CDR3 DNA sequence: TGTGCCAGCAGCCGTAAGGGCGGGAGTCCCCCCTACAATGAGCAGTTCTTC.

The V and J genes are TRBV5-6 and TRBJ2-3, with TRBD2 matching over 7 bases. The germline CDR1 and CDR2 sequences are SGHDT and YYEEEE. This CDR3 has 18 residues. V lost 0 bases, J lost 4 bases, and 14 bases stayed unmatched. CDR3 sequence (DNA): TGTGCCAGCAGCTTGGCTTGGACTAGTGGGAGGAGCCCAGATACGCAGTATTTT. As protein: CASSLAWTSGRSPDTQYF.

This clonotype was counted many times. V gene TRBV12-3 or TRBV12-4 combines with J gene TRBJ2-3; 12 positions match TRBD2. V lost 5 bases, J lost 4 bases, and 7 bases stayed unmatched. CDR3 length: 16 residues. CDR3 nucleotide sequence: TGTGCCAGCAGTCCCACTAGCGGGGGGACGTCAGATACGCAGTATTTT. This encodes CASSPTSGGTSDTQYF.

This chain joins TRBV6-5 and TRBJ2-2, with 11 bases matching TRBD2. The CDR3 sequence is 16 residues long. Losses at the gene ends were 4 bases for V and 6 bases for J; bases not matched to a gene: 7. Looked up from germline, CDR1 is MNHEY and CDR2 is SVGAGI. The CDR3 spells CASSSIAGGPSGELFF. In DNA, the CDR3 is TGTGCCAGCAGTTCGATAGCGGGAGGGCCGTCCGGGGAGCTGTTTTTT.

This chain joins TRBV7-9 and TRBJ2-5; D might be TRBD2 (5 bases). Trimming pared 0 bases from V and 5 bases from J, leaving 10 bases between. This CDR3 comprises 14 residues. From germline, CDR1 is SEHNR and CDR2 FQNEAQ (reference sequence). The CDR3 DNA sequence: TGTGCCAGCAGCTTAGCCCCAAGGAGGGAGACCCAGTACTTC. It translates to CASSLAPRRETQYF.

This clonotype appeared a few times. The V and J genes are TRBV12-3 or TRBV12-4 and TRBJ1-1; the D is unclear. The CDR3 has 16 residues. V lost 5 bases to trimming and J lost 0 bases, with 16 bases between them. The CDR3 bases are TGTGCCAGCAGTATTCGCGCGGCAGCATTGAACACTGAAGCTTTCTTT. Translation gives CASSIRAAALNTEAFF.

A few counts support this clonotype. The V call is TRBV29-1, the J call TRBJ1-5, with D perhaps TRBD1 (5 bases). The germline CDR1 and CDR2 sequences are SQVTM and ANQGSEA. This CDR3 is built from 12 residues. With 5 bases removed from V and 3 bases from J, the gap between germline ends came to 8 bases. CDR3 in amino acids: CSVRDPNQPQHF. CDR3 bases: TGCAGCGTTAGGGACCCCAATCAGCCCCAGCATTTT.

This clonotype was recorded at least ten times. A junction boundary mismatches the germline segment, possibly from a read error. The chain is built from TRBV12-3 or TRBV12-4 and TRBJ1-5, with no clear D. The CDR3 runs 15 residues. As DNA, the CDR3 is TGCGCCAGCAGCTTGGAGGGCGGAAGCAATCAGCCCCAGCATTTT. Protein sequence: CASSLEGGSNQPQHF.

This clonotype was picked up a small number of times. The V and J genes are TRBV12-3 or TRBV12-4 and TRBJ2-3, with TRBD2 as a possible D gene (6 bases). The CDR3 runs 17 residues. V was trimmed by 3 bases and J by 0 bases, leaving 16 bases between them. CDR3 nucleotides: TGTGCCAGCAGTTTTAATTTTCTCGGGACTAGCACAGATACGCAGTATTTT. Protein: CASSFNFLGTSTDTQYF.

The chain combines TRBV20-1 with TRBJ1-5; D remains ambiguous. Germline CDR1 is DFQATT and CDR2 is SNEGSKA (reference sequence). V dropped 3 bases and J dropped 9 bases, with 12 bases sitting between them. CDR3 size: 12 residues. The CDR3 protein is CSASRTLGPQHF. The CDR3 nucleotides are TGCAGTGCTAGTCGAACATTAGGGCCCCAGCATTTT.

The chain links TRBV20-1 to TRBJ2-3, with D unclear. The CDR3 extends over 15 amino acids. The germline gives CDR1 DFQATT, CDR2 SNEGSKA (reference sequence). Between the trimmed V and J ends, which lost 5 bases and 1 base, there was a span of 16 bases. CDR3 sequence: CSASESGRGTDTQYF. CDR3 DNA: TGCAGTGCTTCCGAGTCCGGAAGGGGCACAGATACGCAGTATTTT.

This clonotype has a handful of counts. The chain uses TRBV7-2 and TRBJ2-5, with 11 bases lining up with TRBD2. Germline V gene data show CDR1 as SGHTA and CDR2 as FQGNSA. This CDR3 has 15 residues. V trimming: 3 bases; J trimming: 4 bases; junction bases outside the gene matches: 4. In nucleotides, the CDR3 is TGTGCCAGCAGCTTGACTAGCGGGAAAGGAGAGACCCAGTACTTC. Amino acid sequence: CASSLTSGKGETQYF.